This TCR beta chain was identified during a study of T-cell reconstitution after alpha-beta-depleted transplantation in children. General observations from the study: High day-60 TCRbeta diversity in some patients came from surviving recipient T cells and thymic progenitors. By about two months after transplant, alpha-beta T cells reportedly arose from several hundred graft clones that had expanded.

As concerns this clonotype: The antigen is undetermined. A much larger clone sits a single nucleotide away, making a read error possible.

Looked up from germline, CDR1 is SGHVS and CDR2 is FNYEAQ. V was trimmed by 5 bases and J by 3 bases, leaving 7 bases between them. This CDR3 is 12 amino acids long. A TCRbeta library incorporating unique molecular identifiers was prepared. TCRdb analysed the PCR reads with MiXCR anew, one entry per CDR3 protein. The data show 98,000 or so distinct CDR3 sequences, 5% to 8% seen once. The source of this sequence is a male patient aged 2-15 years who had a stem cell transplant for acute lymphoblastic leukemia, so the T cells may come from the graft donor. The rearrangement uses TRBV7-6 and TRBJ2-5; D is undetermined. The source was PBMCs, mostly from graft donor cells, collected 360 days after TCRalphabeta/CD19-depleted stem cell transplant. This CDR3 reads CASSLLEETQYF. In nucleotides, the CDR3 is TGTGCCAGCAGCCTCCTGGAAGAGACCCAGTACTTC. The full variable domain, its missing parts supplied by reference TRBV7-6 and TRBJ2-5, is GAGVSQSPRYKVTKRGQDVALRCDPISGHVSLYWYRQALGQGPEFLTYFNYEAQQDKSGLPNDRFSAERPEGSISTLTIQRTEQRDSAMYRCASSLLEETQYFGPGTRLLVL.